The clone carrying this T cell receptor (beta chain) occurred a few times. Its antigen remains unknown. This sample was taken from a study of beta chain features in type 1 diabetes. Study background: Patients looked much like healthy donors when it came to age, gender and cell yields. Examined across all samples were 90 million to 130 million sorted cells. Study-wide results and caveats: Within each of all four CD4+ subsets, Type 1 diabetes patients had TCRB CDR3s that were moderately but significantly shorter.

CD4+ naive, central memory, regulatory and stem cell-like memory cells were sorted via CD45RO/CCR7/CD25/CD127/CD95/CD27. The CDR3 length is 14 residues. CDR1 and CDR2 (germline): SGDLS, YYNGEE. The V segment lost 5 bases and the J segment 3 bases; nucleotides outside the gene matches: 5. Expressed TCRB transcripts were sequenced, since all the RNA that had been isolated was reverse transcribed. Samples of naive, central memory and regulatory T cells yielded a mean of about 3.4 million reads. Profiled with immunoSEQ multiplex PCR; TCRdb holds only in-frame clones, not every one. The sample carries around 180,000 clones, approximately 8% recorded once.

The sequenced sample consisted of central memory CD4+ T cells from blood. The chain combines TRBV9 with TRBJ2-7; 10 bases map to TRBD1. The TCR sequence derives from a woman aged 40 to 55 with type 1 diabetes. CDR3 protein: CASSPGQGDYEQYF. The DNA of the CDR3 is TGTGCCAGCAGTCCTGGACAGGGGGACTACGAGCAGTACTTC.